These 27 T cell receptor beta chains were sequenced from one sample in a study of cytomegalovirus exposure and HLA in healthy donors. The PCR ran on 60 Vbeta and 13 Jbeta primers. Assay used: immunoSEQ multiplex PCR; TCRdb lists only in-frame clones, some missing. The table shows 150,000 to 200,000 clones, with approximately 79% occurring only once. Sequencing was carried out using PBMCs. These receptors originate from a woman between 45 and 60 years old in good health and CMV-seropositive.

This rearrangement joins TRBV10-2 to TRBJ1-2; 8 nucleotides match TRBD1. The CDR3 runs to 15 residues. V shed 2 bases, J shed 5 bases, and the junction held 7 bases outside the gene matches. Germline V gives CDR1 WSHSY, CDR2 SAAADI. The CDR3 region has the DNA TGCGCCAGCAGTGAGCCCAGGGGGCGAGGGTATGGCTACACCTTC. This gives the protein CASSEPRGRGYGYTF.

Details on this clone: This same CDR3 is encoded by further DNA sequences in the sample. V usage is TRBV5-1 and J usage is TRBJ1-2, with TRBD1 as a possible D gene (6 bases). The CDR3 extends over 16 amino acids. V lost 4 bases, J lost 3 bases, and 19 bases lay in between. Germline V lookup: CDR1 SGHRS, CDR2 YFSETQ. DNA of the CDR3: TGCGCCAGCAGCCTGTCTACCACAGGGATTGACTATGGCTACACCTTC. Translation gives CASSLSTTGIDYGYTF.

This chain uses TRBV30 with TRBJ1-2; D perhaps matches TRBD1 (6 bases). Germline V gene data show CDR1 as GTSNPN and CDR2 as SVGIG (reference sequence). CDR3 length equals 13 residues. V lost 4 bases and J 3 bases, leaving 12 bases between the germline ends. The CDR3 here is CAWNTGIHYGYTF. DNA for the CDR3: TGTGCCTGGAATACAGGGATCCACTATGGCTACACCTTC.

The V gene is TRBV7-9, the J gene TRBJ1-4; 7 bases line up with TRBD1. Germline CDR1 and CDR2: SEHNR and FQNEAQ (reference sequence). The CDR3 is made up of 14 amino acids. V dropped 4 bases and J dropped 6; count of bases not matched to a gene: 5. The CDR3, as DNA: TGTGCCAGCAGCTCCGACAGGGACGATGAAAAACTGTTTTTT. Its protein is CASSSDRDDEKLFF.

J is TRBJ2-3 and V is TRBV9; 7 bases match TRBD2. V lost 2 bases to trimming and J lost 2 bases; unmatched junction nucleotides: 2. The germline V gene encodes CDR1 SGDLS and CDR2 YYNGEE. CDR3 length: 14 residues. Written as DNA, the CDR3 is TGTGCCAGCAGCGTCGGGGGGATCACAGATACGCAGTATTTT. Translation gives CASSVGGITDTQYF.

In its sample, this clone was seen a few times. This chain uses TRBV7-9 with TRBJ1-4, with TRBD1 matching over 8 bases. Germline V gene data show CDR1 as SEHNR and CDR2 as FQNEAQ (reference sequence). Trimming took 5 bases from V and 5 from J; bases not matched to a gene: 7. The CDR3 contains 15 residues. CDR3 nucleotides: TGTGCCAGCAGCCCAATCCGGGACAGGAATGAAAAACTGTTTTTT. This sequence encodes CASSPIRDRNEKLFF. The full variable domain, completed using reference TRBV7-9 and TRBJ1-4, is DTGVSQNPRHKITKRGQNVTFRCDPISEHNRLYWYRQTLGQGPEFLTYFQNEAQLEKSRLLSDRFSAERPKGSFSTLEIQRTEQGDSAMYLCASSPIRDRNEKLFFGSGTQLSVL.

This chain links TRBV29-1 with TRBJ2-1; 16 bases align to TRBD2. Germline V gene lookup returns CDR1 SQVTM and CDR2 ANQGSEA. The CDR3 sequence is 15 residues long. Trimming took 6 bases from V and 9 from J; bases not matched to a gene: 8. The CDR3: CSVIQGLAGGGEQFF. The DNA for the CDR3 is TGCAGCGTCATCCAGGGACTAGCGGGAGGGGGTGAGCAGTTCTTC.

The rearrangement links TRBV29-1 to TRBJ2-7; TRBD2 agrees at 10 bases. There are 16 residues in the CDR3. Germline assignment: CDR1 SQVTM and CDR2 ANQGSEA. After removal of 4 bases from V and 5 bases from J, the junction contained 14 bases not matched to a gene. The CDR3 DNA sequence: TGCAGCGTTGTACCCCGGAGCGGGAGGGCCGTTGACGAGCAGTACTTC. Translating it yields CSVVPRSGRAVDEQYF.

V gene TRBV28 combines with J gene TRBJ2-7; D is perhaps TRBD2 (5 bases). CDR3 length: 13 amino acids. Germline-derived CDR1 and CDR2 are MDHEN and SYDVKM. Trimming pared 6 bases from V and 5 bases from J, leaving 14 bases between. The CDR3: CASRRAKSDEQYF. The CDR3 bases are TGTGCCAGCAGGAGGGCAAAATCAGACGAGCAGTACTTC.

The gene calls are TRBV5-4 and TRBJ2-3, with 13 bases lining up with TRBD2. This CDR3 is built from 18 residues. J was trimmed by 0 bases and V by 4 bases; bases with no gene match: 8. The germline V gene has CDR1 SGHNT and CDR2 YYREEE (reference sequence). The chain's CDR3 is CASSRSGLAGLSTDTQYF. The CDR3 nucleotides are TGTGCCAGCAGCCGCTCGGGACTAGCGGGATTAAGCACAGATACGCAGTATTTT.

The chain has TRBV5-6 and TRBJ2-1; 10 bases agree with TRBD2. Trimming cost V 3 bases and J 2 bases; bases outside gene matches: 2. This CDR3 has 15 residues. Germline-derived CDR1 and CDR2 are SGHDT and YYEEEE. The DNA of the CDR3 is TGTGCCAGCAGCTCTCTAGCGGGAGCCTACAATGAGCAGTTCTTC. Its translation is CASSSLAGAYNEQFF.

The V call is TRBV7-9, the J call TRBJ1-4; maybe TRBD1 (6 bases). This CDR3 is built from 15 residues. Deletions cut 5 bases from V and 8 bases from J, with 18 bases between. From germline, CDR1 is SEHNR and CDR2 FQNEAQ (reference sequence). The chain's CDR3 is CASSPIQGRVEKLFF. CDR3 DNA sequence: TGTGCCAGCAGCCCGATACAGGGCCGGGTCGAAAAACTGTTTTTT.

V and J are TRBV11-2 and TRBJ1-2, with D perhaps matching TRBD1 (6 bases). The ends were cut back, 4 bases at V and 13 bases at J, with 13 bases in the middle. CDR1 and CDR2 (germline): SGHAT, FQNNGV. The CDR3 is made up of 11 amino acids. The CDR3 region is CASSSTQGGTF. As DNA, the CDR3 is TGTGCCAGCAGCTCTACACAGGGCGGCACCTTC.

This clone was detected once. This chain connects TRBV9 to TRBJ1-5; TRBD1 might be the D (5 bases). This CDR3 spans 16 amino acids. Germline V gives CDR1 SGDLS, CDR2 YYNGEE. Trimming removed 4 bases at V and 2 bases at J, with 16 bases between. The CDR3 DNA follows: TGTGCCAGCAGCACCGACGGGGGGAGGGGCAATCAGCCCCAGCATTTT. Amino acid sequence: CASSTDGGRGNQPQHF.

The V gene is TRBV7-9, the J gene TRBJ2-1, with 11 bases identical to TRBD1. Unmatched junction bases numbered 10, after V lost 3 bases and J lost 3 bases. This CDR3 region has 18 residues. Per the germline V gene, CDR1 is SEHNR and CDR2 is FQNEAQ (reference sequence). CDR3 sequence: CASSLFPGTGGVYNEQFF. The CDR3 DNA follows: TGTGCCAGCAGCTTGTTCCCAGGGACAGGGGGAGTCTACAATGAGCAGTTCTTC. The complete variable domain, with remaining parts taken from reference TRBV7-9 and TRBJ2-1, reads DTGVSQNPRHKITKRGQNVTFRCDPISEHNRLYWYRQTLGQGPEFLTYFQNEAQLEKSRLLSDRFSAERPKGSFSTLEIQRTEQGDSAMYLCASSLFPGTGGVYNEQFFGPGTRLTVL.

The chain carries TRBV18 and TRBJ2-2, with D perhaps matching TRBD1 (6 bases). CDR3 length: 13 residues. Trimming removed 5 bases from V and 5 bases from J, with 9 bases in between. The germline V gene encodes CDR1 KGHSH and CDR2 LQKENI. CDR3 DNA sequence: TGTGCCAGCTCATCGCAGGGGACCGGGGAGCTGTTTTTT. Amino acids: CASSSQGTGELFF.

The chain is built from TRBV9 and TRBJ1-5, with unresolved D. V was shortened by 2 bases and J by 1 base, with 4 bases between the two germline ends. Germline V gene lookup returns CDR1 SGDLS and CDR2 YYNGEE. The CDR3 sequence is 13 residues long. CDR3 protein: CASSVGSNQPQHF. The CDR3 DNA reads as TGTGCCAGCAGCGTTGGCAGCAATCAGCCCCAGCATTTT.

The CDR3 loop reads CASSEVKLDEQFF. Here the CDR3 DNA reads TGTGCCAGCAGTGAAGTTAAGCTGGATGAGCAGTTCTTC. The chain employs TRBV2 and TRBJ2-1; the D is unclear. V lost 1 base to trimming and J lost 8 bases, with 9 bases between them. This CDR3 region has 13 residues. CDR1 SNHLY and CDR2 FYNNEI come from the germline V gene.

The rearrangement uses TRBV7-8 and TRBJ2-3; 13 bases fit TRBD2. The CDR3 has 16 residues. V lost 2 bases to trimming and J lost 4 bases; unmatched junction nucleotides: 3. CDR1 SGHVS and CDR2 FQNEAQ come from the germline V gene. CDR3 region: CASSLLLAGGPDTQYF. Written as DNA, the CDR3 is TGTGCCAGCAGCTTACTACTAGCGGGAGGGCCAGATACGCAGTATTTT.

The V and J genes are TRBV5-4 and TRBJ2-1, with TRBD2 matching over 14 bases. J was trimmed by 9 bases and V by 1 base; bases with no gene match: 9. Germline lookup yields CDR1 SGHNT and CDR2 YYREEE (reference sequence). The CDR3 consists of 17 residues. The CDR3 DNA sequence: TGTGCCAGCAGCTTGTACCGTGCGGGACTAGCGGGAGCTGAGCAGTTCTTC. It translates to CASSLYRAGLAGAEQFF.

The J gene is TRBJ2-2, the V gene TRBV15; TRBD2 might be the D (5 bases). The ends were cut back, 2 bases at V and 5 bases at J, with 12 bases in the middle. The CDR3 consists of 15 residues. Germline CDR1 and CDR2: LNHNV and YYDKDF (reference sequence). CDR3 DNA sequence: TGTGCCACCAGCAGATATACCCGGGGTACCGGGGAGCTGTTTTTT. Translation: CATSRYTRGTGELFF.

This chain links TRBV7-2 with TRBJ2-7; 9 nucleotides line up with TRBD1. The germline CDR1 and CDR2 sequences are SGHTA and FQGNSA. There are 14 residues in the CDR3. V shed 3 bases and J 4 bases; nucleotides not matched to a gene: 4. The CDR3 loop is CASSLTGGHYEQYF. DNA for the CDR3: TGTGCCAGCAGCTTGACAGGGGGACATTACGAGCAGTACTTC.

The V and J genes are TRBV7-9 and TRBJ2-3, with D possibly matching TRBD1 (6 bases). Germline lookup yields CDR1 SEHNR and CDR2 FQNEAQ (reference sequence). Trimming left V 1 base short and J 6 bases short, with 8 bases between. The CDR3 runs to 13 residues. CDR3: CASSLEQGDTQYF. The CDR3 DNA reads as TGTGCCAGCAGCTTAGAACAGGGTGATACGCAGTATTTT.

A few counts support this clone. The rearrangement links TRBV11-2 to TRBJ2-1, with 7 bases that match TRBD2. Germline trimming cut 8 bases from V and 0 bases from J; bases unmatched to any gene: 4. Germline assignment: CDR1 SGHAT and CDR2 FQNNGV. There are 14 residues in the CDR3. The CDR3 spells CASGGGNSYNEQFF. The CDR3 nucleotides are TGTGCCAGCGGCGGGGGTAACTCCTACAATGAGCAGTTCTTC.

The chain employs TRBV5-6 and TRBJ1-3; D is ambiguous. This CDR3 contains 14 residues. The V and J ends lost 4 bases and 0 bases respectively, with 8 bases between them. The germline gives CDR1 SGHDT, CDR2 YYEEEE. The CDR3 bases are TGTGCCAGCAGCAGTGGTAGCTCTGGAAACACCATATATTTT. This sequence encodes CASSSGSSGNTIYF. Supplemented by reference TRBV5-6 and TRBJ1-3, the full variable domain reads DAGVTQSPTHLIKTRGQQVTLRCSPKSGHDTVSWYQQALGQGPQFIFQYYEEEERQRGNFPDRFSGHQFPNYSSELNVNALLLGDSALYLCASSSGSSGNTIYFGEGSWLTVV.

The chain has TRBV2 and TRBJ2-2; no clear D gene. The ends were cut back, 6 bases at V and 1 base at J, with 6 bases in the middle. The CDR3 covers 13 residues. Per germline, CDR1 SNHLY and CDR2 FYNNEI. CDR3 in DNA: TGTGCCAGCAGCTTACAGAACACCGGGGAGCTGTTTTTT. Residues: CASSLQNTGELFF.

This clone was observed a handful of times. The chain links TRBV5-1 to TRBJ2-7; 11 bases match TRBD1. Germline CDR1 and CDR2: SGHRS and YFSETQ. V trimming: 4 bases; J trimming: 3 bases; junction bases outside the gene matches: 6. This CDR3 contains 15 residues. The CDR3 reads CASSTGGTGGYEQYF. The CDR3 DNA reads as TGCGCCAGCAGCACTGGGGGGACAGGGGGCTACGAGCAGTACTTC.